Included here is one T cell receptor (beta chain) sequence, with context. As yet, its antigen is unknown. The sample comes from a study of OX40 agonist ivuxolimab in advanced cancers. Study-level background: Patients in the trial were receiving intravenous ivuxolimab every 2 weeks, at doses of 0.01 to 10 mg/kg. Dose-escalation subjects each had hepatocellular carcinoma, melanoma, renal cell or head and neck cancer. One patient with hepatocellular carcinoma and two with cutaneous melanoma, three in all, had partial responses. Study conclusions and caveats: More expanded clones were seen, on average, in CD8+ T cells than in CD4+.

The table came from immunoSEQ multiplex PCR; TCRdb's copy has only in-frame clones and leaves some out. In the table there are 70,000 to 95,000 clones, just over 90% of which are singletons. Germline loops: CDR1 MNHNS, CDR2 SASEGT. The CDR3 contains 14 residues. Trimming shortened V by 4 bases and J by 2 bases, and 9 bases separated the two germline ends. The sample consisted of CD4+ or CD8+ T cells sorted from blood, taken in a trial of the OX40 agonist ivuxolimab. This clonotype was sampled from an adult with an advanced solid tumor such as melanoma, head and neck, liver or kidney cancer. The V gene is TRBV6-1, the J gene TRBJ1-3, with D possibly TRBD1 on 5 matching bases. The CDR3 sequence: CASSVRAAGNTIYF. The DNA for the CDR3 is TGTGCCAGCAGTGTCAGGGCTGCTGGAAACACCATATATTTT.